The clone carrying this TCR beta chain was detected ten times or more. Antigen specificity is unknown. This CDR3 is built from 16 residues. Germline CDR1 and CDR2: DFQATT and SNEGSKA (reference sequence). Trimming took 0 bases from V and 0 from J, leaving 14 bases between them. This sample was taken from a study of T cells in Graves' hyperthyroidism and ophthalmopathy. Broader study findings: With a median lead of about six months before onset, the model predicted ophthalmopathy.

TCR beta CDR3 regions were amplified from RNA transcripts. The HTBI set primed first-round TCR CDR3 RT-PCR. Each CDR3 protein gets one entry after TCRdb re-called the multiplex PCR reads with MiXCR. The sample holds hundreds of thousands of distinct CDR3 sequences, around 26% seen once. The genes are TRBV20-1 and TRBJ2-5, with a weak D call TRBD2 (6 bases). The sequence was obtained from a woman aged 40 to 49 with Graves' ophthalmopathy. Sequenced input: blood. For the CDR3, the DNA is TGCAGTGCTAGAGATAGGGTAGCGGTTTACCAAGAGACCCAGTACTTC. Its protein product is CSARDRVAVYQETQYF.